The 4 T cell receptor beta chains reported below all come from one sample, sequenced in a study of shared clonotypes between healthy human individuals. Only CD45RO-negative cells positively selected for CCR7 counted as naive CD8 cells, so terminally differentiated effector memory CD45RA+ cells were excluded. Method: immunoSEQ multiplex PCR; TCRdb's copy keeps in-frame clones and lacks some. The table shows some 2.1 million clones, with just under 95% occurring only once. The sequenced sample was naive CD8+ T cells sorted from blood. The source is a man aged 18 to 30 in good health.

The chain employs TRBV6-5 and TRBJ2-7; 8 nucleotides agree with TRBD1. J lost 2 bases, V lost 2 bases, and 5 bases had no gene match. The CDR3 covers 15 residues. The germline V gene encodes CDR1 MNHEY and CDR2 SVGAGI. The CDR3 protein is CASSYMGTGTYEQYF. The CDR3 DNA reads TGTGCCAGCAGTTACATGGGGACAGGAACCTACGAGCAGTACTTC.

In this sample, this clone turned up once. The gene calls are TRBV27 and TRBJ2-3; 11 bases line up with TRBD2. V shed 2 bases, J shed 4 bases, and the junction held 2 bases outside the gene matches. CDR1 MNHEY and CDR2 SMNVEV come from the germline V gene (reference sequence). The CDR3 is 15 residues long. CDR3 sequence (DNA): TGTGCCAGCAGTTTAACTAGCGGGAGCTCAGATACGCAGTATTTT. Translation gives CASSLTSGSSDTQYF.

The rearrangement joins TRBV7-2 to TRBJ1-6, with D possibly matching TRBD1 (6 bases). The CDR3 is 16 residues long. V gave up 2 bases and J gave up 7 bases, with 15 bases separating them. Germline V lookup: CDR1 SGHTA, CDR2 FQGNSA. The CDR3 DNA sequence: TGTGCCAGCAGCTTACTCTCCCAGGGGTTGAATTCACCCCTCCACTTT. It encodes CASSLLSQGLNSPLHF.

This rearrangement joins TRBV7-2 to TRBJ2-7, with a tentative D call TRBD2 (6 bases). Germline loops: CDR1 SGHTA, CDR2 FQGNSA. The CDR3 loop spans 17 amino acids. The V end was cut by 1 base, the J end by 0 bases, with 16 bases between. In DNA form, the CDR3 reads TGTGCCAGCAGCTTAGAACGGGCGGGGCTGTACTCCTACGAGCAGTACTTC. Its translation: CASSLERAGLYSYEQYF.